A single T cell receptor (beta chain) is shown here with its context. Measured with immunoSEQ multiplex PCR; TCRdb has only the in-frame clones, and not every one. This sample has some 290,000 clones; more than 75% occur once, and the top ten carry 2.3%. This sample was taken from a study of blood T cell repertoires in COVID-19. Study in general: The samples span acute and convalescent COVID-19 from the United States, Italy and Spain. PBMCs, B-cell-depleted T cells, or T cells were the source of the cDNA or gDNA that made up the material.

This CDR3 is 13 amino acids long. CDR1 MNHEY and CDR2 SVGEGT come from the germline V gene. Deletions cut 4 bases from V and 6 bases from J, with 10 bases between. Participants were placed into cohorts based on the clinical history they reported. The TCR comes from a woman in her 40s with acute COVID-19. Material for sequencing was PBMCs or T cells enriched from blood (not recorded which). The V call is TRBV6-2 or TRBV6-3, the J call TRBJ2-1; a possible D gene is TRBD2 (6 bases). CDR3 residues: CASSLGLLNEQFF. The CDR3 DNA reads TGTGCCAGCAGTTTGGGACTTCTCAATGAGCAGTTCTTC.